This is a list of T cell receptor delta chains from one sample in a study of gamma-delta chains in newborns, infants, children. TCRdb repeated clone calling on the reads with CATT. The data contain 4,000 to 6,000 delta-chain clones, about 3% of them singletons. The sample was blood. These receptors originate from a child who was a newborn, infant or young child, either healthy, febrile or measles-vaccinated (not recorded which). CDR3s include the opening cysteine and the closing phenylalanine or tryptophan. The D gene is left open where the match is weak. Not all rows give a size; the values are once, few, many and, for expanded clones, a class.

v_call	d_call	cdr3_length	clone_size	j_call	cdr3_aa	cdr3_nt
TRDV2	TRDD3	19	medium-sized	TRDJ3	CACDKYWGISSWDTRQMFF	TGTGCCTGTGACAAGTACTGGGGGATAAGCTCCTGGGACACCCGACAGATGTTTTTC
TRDV2	TRDD3	19	.	TRDJ3	CACDTGGYVGSWDTRQMFF	TGTGCCTGTGACACTGGGGGATACGTGGGCTCCTGGGACACCCGACAGATGTTTTTC
TRDV2	TRDD3	15	few	TRDJ1	CACDYWGIRTDKLIF	TGTGCCTGTGACTACTGGGGGATACGCACCGATAAACTCATCTTT
TRDV1	TRDD3	24	few	TRDJ3	CALGELPTPAYWGTSSWDTRQMFF	TGTGCTCTTGGGGAACTTCCTACTCCTGCTTACTGGGGGACGAGCTCCTGGGACACCCGACAGATGTTTTTC
TRDV1	TRDD2	16	few	TRDJ1	CALGDPSYCYTDKLIF	TGTGCTCTTGGGGACCCTTCCTACTGTTACACCGATAAACTCATCTTT
TRDV2	TRDD3	19	few	TRDJ3	CACDTWGTRRSWDTRQMFF	TGTGCCTGTGACACCTGGGGGACCCGGCGCTCCTGGGACACCCGACAGATGTTTTTC
TRDV2	.	20	few	TRDJ3	CACDTGSLIQSSWDTRQMFF	TGTGCCTGTGACACCGGAAGTTTGATTCAAAGCTCCTGGGACACCCGACAGATGTTTTTC
TRDV2	.	18	.	TRDJ3	CACDNAGGSSWDTRQMFF	TGTGCCTGTGACAACGCCGGGGGGTCCTCCTGGGACACCCGACAGATGTTTTTC
TRDV2	TRDD3	16	large	TRDJ2	CACDTVGDTLTAQLFF	TGTGCCTGTGACACCGTGGGGGATACTTTGACAGCACAACTCTTCTTT
TRDV2	.	18	few	TRDJ3	CACDTGGPLSWDTRQMFF	TGTGCCTGTGACACCGGGGGCCCCCTCTCCTGGGACACCCGACAGATGTTTTTC
TRDV1	TRDD3	17	.	TRDJ1	CALGDPGTGGYTDKLIF	TGTGCTCTTGGGGACCCGGGTACTGGGGGGTACACCGATAAACTCATCTTT
TRDV1	TRDD3	20	few	TRDJ1	CALGELPPPTEGDSTDKLIF	TGTGCTCTTGGGGAACTTCCCCCACCTACCGAGGGGGATAGTACCGATAAACTCATCTTT
TRDV2	TRDD3	19	.	TRDJ3	CACDTGGYASSWDTRQVFF	TGTGCCTGTGACACTGGGGGATACGCGAGCTCCTGGGACACCCGACAGGTGTTTTTC
TRDV2	TRDD3	17	.	TRDJ3	CACDGIRGSWDTRQMFF	TGTGCCTGTGATGGGATACGGGGTTCCTGGGACACCCGACAGATGTTTTTC
TRDV2	TRDD3	14	medium-sized	TRDJ2	CACDKWGMTAQLFF	TGTGCCTGTGACAAATGGGGGATGACAGCACAACTCTTCTTT
TRDV2	TRDD3	17	.	TRDJ3	CACDTLGDTWDTRQMFF	TGTGCCTGTGACACACTGGGGGATACTTGGGACACCCGACAGATGTTTTTC
TRDV2	.	21	.	TRDJ3	CACDTWGSRGASSWDTRQMFF	TGTGCCTGTGACACCTGGGGATCGAGGGGGGCAAGCTCCTGGGACACCCGACAGATGTTTTTC
TRDV2	TRDD3	16	.	TRDJ2	CACDTLGEALTAQLFF	TGTGCCTGTGACACACTGGGGGAAGCTTTGACAGCACAACTCTTCTTT
TRDV2	.	17	medium-sized	TRDJ3	CACDTVTSSWDTRQMFF	TGTGCCTGTGACACCGTTACGAGCTCCTGGGACACCCGACAGATGTTTTTC
TRDV1	TRDD3	21	medium-sized	TRDJ1	CALGFQGPSCRWGIPTDKLIF	TGTGCTCTTGGGTTCCAAGGGCCTTCCTGCCGCTGGGGGATACCCACCGATAAACTCATCTTT
TRDV1	.	19	few	TRDJ1	CALGARRLGPWGYTDKLIF	TGTGCTCTTGGGGCCCGAAGACTAGGGCCCTGGGGTTACACCGATAAACTCATCTTT
TRDV1	TRDD3	23	few	TRDJ1	CALGEIHYEWDGGYSLYTDKLIF	TGTGCTCTTGGGGAAATCCACTACGAGTGGGATGGGGGATACTCCCTGTACACCGATAAACTCATCTTT
TRAV29/DV5	TRDD3	17	.	TRDJ1	CAARPSSLGDHTDKLIF	TGTGCAGCCCGGCCTTCCAGTCTGGGGGACCACACCGATAAACTCATCTTT
TRDV2	TRDD3	20	medium-sized	TRDJ3	CACDKVLGDRSSWDTRQMFF	TGTGCCTGTGACAAAGTACTGGGGGATAGAAGCTCCTGGGACACCCGACAGATGTTTTTC
TRDV2	.	13	medium-sized	TRDJ1	CACDRILTDKLIF	TGTGCCTGTGACAGGATACTCACCGATAAACTCATCTTT
TRDV1	TRDD3	21	few	TRDJ1	CALGELVSYGGLLGGTDKLIF	TGTGCTCTTGGGGAACTAGTGTCCTACGGGGGGCTACTGGGGGGCACCGATAAACTCATCTTT
TRDV2	TRDD3	18	.	TRDJ1	CACDLVLGDTHYTDKLIF	TGTGCCTGTGACCTCGTACTGGGGGATACGCATTACACCGATAAACTCATCTTT
TRDV2	TRDD3	17	medium-sized	TRDJ3	CACDVLGDSWDTRQMFF	TGTGCCTGTGACGTACTGGGGGACTCCTGGGACACCCGACAGATGTTTTTC
TRDV2	TRDD3	19	.	TRDJ3	CACDTLGDKSSWDTRQMFF	TGTGCCTGTGACACACTGGGGGACAAGAGCTCCTGGGACACCCGACAGATGTTTTTC
TRDV2	TRDD3	18	.	TRDJ2	CACDALLGDKALTAQLFF	TGTGCCTGTGACGCCCTACTGGGGGATAAAGCTTTGACAGCACAACTCTTCTTT
TRDV2	TRDD3	18	few	TRDJ3	CACDPLGDTRWDTRQMFF	TGTGCCTGTGACCCCTTGGGGGATACGCGCTGGGACACCCGACAGATGTTTTTC
TRDV2	TRDD3	17	medium-sized	TRDJ1	CACDVLGDTQYTDKLIF	TGTGCCTGTGACGTACTGGGGGATACGCAGTACACCGATAAACTCATCTTT
TRDV2	TRDD3	17	large	TRDJ3	CACDTLGDSWDTRQMFF	TGTGCCTGTGACACCCTGGGGGACTCCTGGGACACCCGACAGATGTTTTTC
TRAV29/DV5	TRDD3	18	medium-sized	TRDJ1	CAAPARVGGGYDTDKLIF	TGTGCAGCCCCCGCGCGAGTAGGAGGGGGATACGACACCGATAAACTCATCTTT
TRDV3	.	16	few	TRDJ1	CAFSPAWDRYTDKLIF	TGTGCCTTCTCTCCCGCCTGGGATCGGTACACCGATAAACTCATCTTT
TRDV1	.	13	.	TRDJ4	CALGELPASPLIF	TGTGCTCTTGGGGAACTGCCGGCTTCTCCCCTGATCTTT
TRDV2	TRDD3	18	.	TRDJ3	CACDTILGDTWDTRQMFF	TGTGCCTGTGACACAATACTGGGGGATACGTGGGACACCCGACAGATGTTTTTC
TRDV1	TRDD3	18	few	TRDJ1	CALGGFSTGGYHPYKLIF	TGTGCTCTTGGGGGCTTTAGTACTGGGGGATACCATCCGTATAAACTCATCTTT
TRDV2	TRDD3	19	medium-sized	TRDJ3	CACDRLGIQAPWDTRQMFF	TGTGCCTGTGACCGACTGGGGATACAAGCCCCCTGGGACACCCGACAGATGTTTTTC
TRDV2	TRDD3	15	medium-sized	TRDJ2	CACDTLGDLTAQLFF	TGTGCCTGTGACACACTGGGGGATTTGACAGCACAACTCTTCTTT
TRDV2	TRDD3	18	few	TRDJ3	CACDTEWGIRRDTRQMFF	TGTGCCTGTGACACCGAGTGGGGGATACGCCGGGACACCCGACAGATGTTTTTC
TRDV2	TRDD3	15	.	TRDJ1	CACDVLGDTRGKLIF	TGTGCCTGTGACGTACTGGGGGATACAAGGGGTAAACTCATCTTT
TRDV2	TRDD3	17	few	TRDJ3	CACDSTGGSWGTRQMFF	TGTGCCTGTGACAGTACTGGGGGATCCTGGGGCACCCGACAGATGTTTTTC
TRDV2	TRDD3	19	.	TRDJ2	CACDTVLGDPYTLTAQLFF	TGTGCCTGTGACACCGTACTGGGGGATCCTTATACTTTGACAGCACAACTCTTCTTT
TRDV2	TRDD3	17	few	TRDJ3	CACDVTGGAWDTRQMFF	TGTGCCTGTGACGTTACTGGGGGAGCCTGGGACACCCGACAGATGTTTTTC
TRDV2	TRDD3	19	medium-sized	TRDJ3	CACDTLLGESSWDTRQMFF	TGTGCCTGTGACACCTTACTGGGGGAGAGCTCCTGGGACACCCGACAGATGTTTTTC
TRAV29/DV5	.	18	few	TRDJ3	CAASFPPGWSWDTRQMFF	TGTGCAGCAAGCTTTCCCCCTGGGTGGTCCTGGGACACCCGACAGATGTTTTTC
TRDV2	.	18	few	TRDJ3	CACDTVLGGSWDTRQMFF	TGTGCCTGTGACACCGTACTGGGTGGCTCCTGGGACACCCGACAGATGTTTTTC
TRDV2	.	18	.	TRDJ3	CACDTGPGDTWDTRQMFF	TGTGCCTGTGACACCGGACCGGGGGACACATGGGACACCCGACAGATGTTTTTC
TRDV2	TRDD3	21	large	TRDJ3	CACDTVLGDTRSSWDTRQMFF	TGTGCCTGTGACACCGTACTGGGGGATACGCGCAGCTCCTGGGACACCCGACAGATGTTTTTC
TRAV29/DV5	TRDD3	18	.	TRDJ1	CAASAMSTGGYMTDKLIF	TGTGCAGCAAGCGCGATGTCGACTGGGGGATACATGACCGATAAACTCATCTTT
TRDV1	.	18	few	TRDJ1	CALGGPSAPLGERTKLIF	TGTGCTCTTGGGGGGCCTTCCGCTCCTTTGGGGGAGAGGACTAAACTCATCTTT
TRDV2	TRDD3	18	few	TRDJ3	CACDPVLGDREDTRQMFF	TGTGCCTGTGACCCGGTACTGGGGGATAGAGAGGACACCCGACAGATGTTTTTC